This entry features one T cell receptor (beta chain) sequence. What it binds is not known. The sample belongs to a study of cytomegalovirus exposure and HLA in healthy donors. Study-wide results and limits: Altogether, about 160 TCR beta chains were recorded as cytomegalovirus-associated. What was likely a sequencing artifact was a cluster of highly shared sequence variants. Published work reported that the classifier diagnosed cytomegalovirus status with high specificity and sensitivity. CMV serostatus stood as the only immune exposure information on hand.

With 60 Vbeta and 13 Jbeta primers, the PCR was carried out. Repertoires were generated with immunoSEQ multiplex PCR, while TCRdb's copy carries only in-frame clones and drops some. The sample totals approximately 37,000 clones. V was clipped by 2 bases and J by 5 bases; unmatched bases: 8. Germline assignment: CDR1 KGHSH and CDR2 LQKENI. The CDR3 has 16 amino acids. The sequencing input was PBMCs. The chain joins TRBV18 to TRBJ2-2, with 7 bases matching TRBD2. This receptor was taken from a male donor in good health and CMV-seronegative. The CDR3: CASSPMREGTTGELFF. CDR3 bases: TGTGCCAGCTCACCAATGAGGGAGGGAACGACCGGGGAGCTGTTTTTT.